Below, 4 T cell receptor beta chains from the same sample are listed, as sequenced in a study of T cell changes during pregnancy in multiple sclerosis. TCRdb keeps only in-frame clones here, not all; method: immunoSEQ multiplex PCR. The sample lists approximately 92,000 clones, 92% seen once, with over 1.5% in the top ten. Specimen: peripheral blood, collected in the first trimester of pregnancy. The receptors were sampled from a female donor with multiple sclerosis, enrolled in a pregnancy study.

The V call is TRBV4-1, the J call TRBJ2-5, with TRBD2 as a possible D gene (5 bases). The CDR3 has 14 residues. CDR1 and CDR2 (germline): MGHRA, YSYEKL. Trimming pared 1 base from V and 6 bases from J, leaving 12 bases between. The CDR3 DNA reads as TGCGCCAGCAGCCAAGGCCCTCCCGGGAAGACCCAGTACTTC. Amino acids: CASSQGPPGKTQYF.

The rearrangement joins TRBV11-2 to TRBJ2-1; D might be TRBD1 (6 bases). The CDR3 length is 17 residues. V gave up 6 bases and J gave up 2 bases, with 20 bases separating them. CDR1 is SGHAT, CDR2 FQNNGV, per germline. The DNA for the CDR3 is TGTGCCAGCAGTCTCCTCCAGGGGAAGAAGACCTACAATGAGCAGTTCTTC. Amino acid sequence: CASSLLQGKKTYNEQFF.

The chain links TRBV6-5 to TRBJ2-5; the match to TRBD2 covers 8 bases. V dropped 7 bases and J dropped 3; count of bases not matched to a gene: 10. The CDR3 spans 15 residues. The germline V gene encodes CDR1 MNHEY and CDR2 SVGAGI. In DNA form, the CDR3 reads TGTGCCAGCACCACGCCGGGACTAGAAAAAGAGACCCAGTACTTC. Amino acids: CASTTPGLEKETQYF.

The chain is built from TRBV7-2 and TRBJ2-2; TRBD2 matches 15 bases. The V gene end was trimmed by 5 bases and the J gene end by 4 bases; junction bases not matched to a gene: 5. From germline, CDR1 is SGHTA and CDR2 FQGNSA. This CDR3 contains 17 residues. The CDR3 here is CASSRGLAGGPTGELFF. CDR3 nucleotide sequence: TGTGCCAGCAGCCGGGGACTAGCGGGAGGTCCCACCGGGGAGCTGTTTTTT.